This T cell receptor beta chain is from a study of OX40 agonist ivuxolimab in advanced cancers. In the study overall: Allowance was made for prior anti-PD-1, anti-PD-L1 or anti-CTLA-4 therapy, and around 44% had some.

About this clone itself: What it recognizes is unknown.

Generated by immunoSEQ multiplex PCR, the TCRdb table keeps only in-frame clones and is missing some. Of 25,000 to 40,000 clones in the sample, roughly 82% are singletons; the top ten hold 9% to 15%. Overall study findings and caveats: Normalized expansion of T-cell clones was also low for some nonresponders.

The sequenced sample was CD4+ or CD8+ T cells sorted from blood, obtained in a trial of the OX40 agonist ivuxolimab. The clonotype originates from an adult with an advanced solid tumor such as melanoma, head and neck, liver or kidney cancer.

CDR3 protein: CASSSGVETQYF. In DNA, the CDR3 is TGTGCCAGCAGTTCAGGGGTAGAGACCCAGTACTTC. The chain links TRBV13 to TRBJ2-5; tentatively, D is TRBD1 (6 bases). Trimming stripped 6 bases from V and 4 bases from J, with 9 bases between. This CDR3 is built from 12 residues. Germline lookup yields CDR1 PRHDT and CDR2 FYEKMQ (reference sequence).